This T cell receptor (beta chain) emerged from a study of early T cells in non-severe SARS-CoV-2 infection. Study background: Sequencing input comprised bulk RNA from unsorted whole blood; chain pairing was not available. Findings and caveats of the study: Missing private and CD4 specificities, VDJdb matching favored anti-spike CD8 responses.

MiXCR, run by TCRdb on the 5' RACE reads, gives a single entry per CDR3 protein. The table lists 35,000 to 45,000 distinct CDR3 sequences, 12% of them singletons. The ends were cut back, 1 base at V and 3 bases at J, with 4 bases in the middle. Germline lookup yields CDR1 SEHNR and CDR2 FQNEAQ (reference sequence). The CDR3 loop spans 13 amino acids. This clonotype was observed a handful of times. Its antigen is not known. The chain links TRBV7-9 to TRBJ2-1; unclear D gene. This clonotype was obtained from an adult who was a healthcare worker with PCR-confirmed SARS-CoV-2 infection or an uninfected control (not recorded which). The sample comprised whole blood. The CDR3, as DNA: TGTGCCAGCAGCTTAGACAGCTACAATGAGCAGTTCTTC. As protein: CASSLDSYNEQFF. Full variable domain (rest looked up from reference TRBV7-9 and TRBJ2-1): DTGVSQNPRHKITKRGQNVTFRCDPISEHNRLYWYRQTLGQGPEFLTYFQNEAQLEKSRLLSDRFSAERPKGSFSTLEIQRTEQGDSAMYLCASSLDSYNEQFFGPGTRLTVL.